This TCR beta chain was captured in a study of blood T cell repertoires in COVID-19. Study-level information: The origin of the acute and convalescent COVID-19 samples was the United States, Italy and Spain. The cDNA or gDNA used as material had been derived from T cells, B-cell-depleted T cells, or PBMCs.

Trimming shortened V by 1 base and J by 2 bases, and 13 bases separated the two germline ends. The CDR3 covers 15 residues. Germline V gives CDR1 SGHKS, CDR2 YYEKEE (reference sequence). This clone was seen only once. The table came from immunoSEQ multiplex PCR; TCRdb's copy has only in-frame clones and leaves some out. The sample contains 150,000 to 170,000 clones, around 83% of which appear only once. Enrolled during active infection, Seattle patients were then followed longitudinally. The genes are TRBV5-5 and TRBJ2-7; D not resolved. The clonotype was recovered from a woman in her sixties or seventies with COVID-19, enrolled during active disease. The sample was peripheral blood. The CDR3 sequence: CASSLSSGGTYEQYF. Written as DNA, the CDR3 is TGTGCCAGCAGCTTGTCATCTGGCGGCACCTACGAGCAGTACTTC.